This TCR beta chain was captured by sequencing in a study of graft-versus-host responses after intestinal transplantation. The protocol was immunoSEQ multiplex PCR, while the TCRdb copy is restricted to in-frame clones and leaves out a portion. The sample has about 100,000 clones, more than 80% seen once. Sequencing used PBMCs, obtained around 68 weeks after intestinal transplant. The origin of this receptor is a human patient who received an intestinal transplant, so some T cells may come from the graft donor.

The CDR3 sequence: CASSFGLNTEAFF. DNA for the CDR3: TGCGCCAGCAGCTTTGGCTTGAACACTGAAGCTTTCTTT. The chain links TRBV5-1 to TRBJ1-1; no clear D gene. The CDR3 runs 13 residues. CDR1 SGHRS and CDR2 YFSETQ come from the germline V gene. V was pared by 2 bases and J by 0 bases, with 5 bases between.